The text below deals with one TCR beta chain. This specimen belongs to a study of blood T cell repertoires in COVID-19. Clones were read by immunoSEQ multiplex PCR, and TCRdb kept only the in-frame ones, dropping some. The top ten hold approximately 19% of the sample, which has some 110,000 clones, about 80% seen once. Germline values: CDR1 SEHNR, CDR2 FQNEAQ (reference sequence). V dropped 0 bases and J dropped 0 bases, with 11 bases sitting between them. The CDR3 contains 16 residues. This clonotype originated in a woman aged 70-85 years with acute or convalescent COVID-19. The chain joins TRBV7-9 to TRBJ2-5; D gene ambiguous. Sequencing was carried out using peripheral blood. The CDR3 region has the DNA TGTGCCAGCAGCTTAGCGGAGAAAAGGTACCAAGAGACCCAGTACTTC. Residues: CASSLAEKRYQETQYF.